This TCR beta chain was retrieved from a study of Ad26.COV2.S vaccination and SARS-CoV-2 variants. Study context: COV1001, an Ad26.COV2.S trial, supplied this vaccine-arm donor. Once or twice, 56 days apart, Ad26.COV2.S was delivered intramuscularly.

This CDR3 has 12 amino acids. Germline CDR1 is SGHDT and CDR2 is YYEEEE. With 5 bases removed from V and 3 bases from J, the gap between germline ends came to 8 bases. Repertoires were generated with immunoSEQ multiplex PCR, while TCRdb's copy carries only in-frame clones and drops some. The data show 400,000 or so clones, 75% to 90% seen once. Regarding this clone: Antigen unknown.

General observations from the study: Breadth and depth estimates from TCRs may understate total T cell responses. Whether participants received vaccine or placebo, their non-spike TCR breadth was similar.

The sample's treatment: about 20 received Ad26.COV2.S at low or high dose, single or two shots; roughly 5 received placebo; per-sample allocation not given. Sampling occurred on day 63 after the first vaccine or placebo injection. This sequence joins TRBV5-6 and TRBJ1-1; maybe TRBD1 (5 bases). This TCR derives from a person aged 18-60 years who received the Ad26.COV2.S COVID-19 vaccine or a placebo. The sequenced sample was peripheral blood, obtained in a trial of Ad26.COV2.S vaccine versus placebo. This chain's CDR3 is CASRSTDTEAFF. CDR3 nucleotides: TGTGCCAGCAGATCGACAGACACTGAAGCTTTCTTT.